What follows are 25 T cell receptor beta chains derived from one specimen sequenced in a study of blood T cells in healthy people across ages (dated by TCRdb to 2013 to 2016). The protocol used for the library was 5' RACE. Sequencing used an Illumina HiSeq 2500. A second roughly 6 to 12 cycle PCR used a sample-barcoded 5' primer and a J-beta primer mix. TCRdb reworked the public reads: Q25 trimming with fastp, MiXCR clone assembly, productive beta chains retained. For every CDR3 protein sequence, its rows merge into one entry that carries the most common genes and DNA. This sample comprises over 1.5 million distinct CDR3 sequences, 49% of them detected only once. The ten largest clones capture approximately 2.1% of the sample. The source material was blood. These receptors were obtained from a woman aged 35 to 49 in good health.

V and J are TRBV7-2 and TRBJ2-3; 7 bases align to TRBD1. The CDR3 consists of 14 residues. Germline lookup yields CDR1 SGHTA and CDR2 FQGNSA. The V and J ends lost 8 bases and 6 bases, in that order; junction bases with no gene match: 11. DNA of the CDR3: TGTGCCAGCCCGAGCGAGGGGGCTTGGGATACGCAGTATTTT. This gives the protein CASPSEGAWDTQYF.

The chain recombines TRBV6-5 with TRBJ2-5; D may be TRBD1 (5 bases). V was pared by 7 bases and J by 1 base, with 13 bases between. The CDR3 is 14 amino acids. Germline-derived CDR1 and CDR2 are MNHEY and SVGAGI. Here the CDR3 DNA reads TGTGCCAGCAAAGACAGCTACTCCCAAGAGACCCAGTACTTC. This translates into CASKDSYSQETQYF.

In its sample, this clonotype was seen a few times. The rearrangement uses TRBV20-1 and TRBJ1-2, with TRBD1 identical over 7 bases. The CDR3 is 15 amino acids. CDR1 is DFQATT, CDR2 SNEGSKA, per germline (reference sequence). The V and J ends lost 1 base and 4 bases, in that order; junction bases with no gene match: 9. The DNA for the CDR3 is TGCAGTGCTAGAGCCCTACAGGGGCTGGGCTATGGCTACACCTTC. Protein product: CSARALQGLGYGYTF.

CDR3 protein: CAISENPGGYEQYF. CDR3 nucleotide sequence: TGTGCCATCAGTGAGAATCCAGGGGGCTACGAGCAGTACTTC. The gene calls are TRBV10-3 and TRBJ2-7; TRBD1 matches 7 bases. This CDR3 has 14 residues. V dropped 2 bases and J dropped 3; count of bases not matched to a gene: 4. The germline V gene encodes CDR1 ENHRY and CDR2 SYGVKD.

The CDR3 here is CASSYIRGASGNTIYF. The CDR3 DNA follows: TGTGCCAGCAGTTACATCCGGGGCGCATCTGGAAACACCATATATTTT. The chain couples TRBV6-5 to TRBJ1-3; the D gene is possibly TRBD1 (5 bases). CDR1 is MNHEY and CDR2 is SVGAGI in the germline V gene. Trimming removed 2 bases from V and 1 base from J, with 12 bases in between. The CDR3 sequence is 16 residues long.

The V gene is TRBV7-9, the J gene TRBJ2-5; TRBD2 might be the D (6 bases). Germline CDR1 SEHNR, CDR2 FQNEAQ (reference sequence). Trimming shortened V by 5 bases and J by 7 bases, and 14 bases separated the two germline ends. The length of the CDR3 is 13 residues. CDR3 residues: CASSRTGEGTQYF. DNA of the CDR3: TGTGCCAGCAGCCGGACGGGGGAAGGGACCCAGTACTTC.

This clonotype was seen more than once but under ten times. The chain carries TRBV7-2 and TRBJ2-1; D unresolved. Germline assignment: CDR1 SGHTA and CDR2 FQGNSA. This CDR3 contains 14 residues. Trimming cost V 1 base and J 8 bases, with 12 bases left between them. The CDR3 coding sequence is TGTGCCAGCAGCTTAGATCGTGGGCTTCATGAGCAGTTCTTC. The encoded protein is CASSLDRGLHEQFF.

This clonotype was seen a few times. This rearrangement joins TRBV4-2 to TRBJ2-1; D call uncertain. The CDR3 loop spans 14 amino acids. V lost 1 base and J 8 bases, leaving 12 bases between the germline ends. From germline, CDR1 is LGHNA and CDR2 YNFKEQ. In DNA form, the CDR3 reads TGTGCCAGCAGCCAAGGACAAGGCTGGGATGAGCAGTTCTTC. Translated, it gives CASSQGQGWDEQFF.

This clonotype showed up just a few times. The rearrangement joins TRBV7-2 to TRBJ1-1, with D possibly being TRBD1 (5 bases). Germline V gene data show CDR1 as SGHTA and CDR2 as FQGNSA. The CDR3 consists of 15 residues. The germline V and J ends were trimmed by 3 bases and 1 base, with 12 bases remaining between them. CDR3 nucleotide sequence: TGTGCCAGCAGCTTTGGTCAGGGCCAGAACACTGAAGCTTTCTTT. Amino acids: CASSFGQGQNTEAFF.

This clonotype was seen a handful of times. The rearrangement joins TRBV20-1 to TRBJ2-6, with TRBD1 matching 7 bases. CDR3 length: 22 residues. V was clipped by 0 bases and J by 0 bases; unmatched bases: 20. Looked up from germline, CDR1 is DFQATT and CDR2 is SNEGSKA (reference sequence). In DNA, the CDR3 is TGCAGTGCTAGAGATCCCCCCGAAACTAGGGGGCCTCTTCGCTCTGGGGCCAACGTCCTGACTTTC. Translation: CSARDPPETRGPLRSGANVLTF.

The V and J genes are TRBV9 and TRBJ2-1, with TRBD2 matching 16 bases. Unmatched junction bases numbered 3, after V lost 3 bases and J lost 0 bases. Germline CDR1 is SGDLS and CDR2 is YYNGEE. The CDR3 covers 18 residues. CDR3 in amino acids: CASSGGLAGGSSYNEQFF. CDR3 in DNA: TGTGCCAGCAGCGGGGGACTAGCGGGGGGGAGCTCCTACAATGAGCAGTTCTTC. The full variable domain, its missing parts supplied by reference TRBV9 and TRBJ2-1, is DSGVTQTPKHLITATGQRVTLRCSPRSGDLSVYWYQQSLDQGLQFLIQYYNGEERAKGNILERFSAQQFPDLHSELNLSSLELGDSALYFCASSGGLAGGSSYNEQFFGPGTRLTVL.

The chain is built from TRBV4-1 and TRBJ2-3; 12 bases match TRBD2. Germline loops: CDR1 MGHRA, CDR2 YSYEKL. J gave up 4 bases and V 7 bases, and 12 bases lay outside the gene matches. This CDR3 has 17 amino acids. CDR3 nucleotides: TGCGCCAGCAAAAAGACTAGCGGGGGAACTTCCTCAGATACGCAGTATTTT. Amino acids: CASKKTSGGTSSDTQYF.

This clonotype was seen at least ten times. The V and J genes are TRBV9 and TRBJ2-5; 9 nucleotides agree with TRBD1. The V gene's germline CDR1 is SGDLS and CDR2 YYNGEE. The CDR3 totals 14 residues. With V trimmed by 5 bases and J by 4 bases, 6 bases remained unmatched. CDR3 sequence reads: CASSPDRGGETQYF. The CDR3 DNA reads as TGTGCCAGCAGTCCCGACAGGGGGGGAGAGACCCAGTACTTC. Full variable domain (rest looked up from reference TRBV9 and TRBJ2-5): DSGVTQTPKHLITATGQRVTLRCSPRSGDLSVYWYQQSLDQGLQFLIQYYNGEERAKGNILERFSAQQFPDLHSELNLSSLELGDSALYFCASSPDRGGETQYFGPGTRLLVL.

The V gene is TRBV29-1, the J gene TRBJ2-1, with D perhaps matching TRBD2 (6 bases). Germline V lookup: CDR1 SQVTM, CDR2 ANQGSEA. Trimming left V 4 bases short and J 10 bases short, with 20 bases between. The CDR3 length is 14 residues. The CDR3 spells CSVGLRRASYEQFF. CDR3 nucleotide sequence: TGCAGCGTTGGCCTAAGGAGGGCGAGCTACGAGCAGTTCTTC.

The gene calls are TRBV20-1 and TRBJ1-5; D gene unclear. The CDR3 sequence is 14 residues long. Germline V CDR1 and CDR2: DFQATT, SNEGSKA (reference sequence). Trimming cost V 4 bases and J 7 bases, with 17 bases left between them. CDR3 amino acids: CSANFDTLGQPQHF. The CDR3, as DNA: TGCAGTGCTAACTTTGACACCCTGGGCCAGCCCCAGCATTTT.

There are a few counts of this clonotype. This chain links TRBV5-6 with TRBJ2-5, with TRBD1 matching over 7 bases. CDR1 and CDR2 (germline): SGHDT, YYEEEE. This CDR3 is built from 14 residues. With 3 bases clipped from V and 1 base from J, the junction kept 3 bases outside the gene matches. In DNA form, the CDR3 reads TGTGCCAGCAGCTGGGGACAGTCCCAAGAGACCCAGTACTTC. Encoded protein: CASSWGQSQETQYF. Full variable domain (outside the CDR3, taken from reference TRBV5-6 and TRBJ2-5): DAGVTQSPTHLIKTRGQQVTLRCSPKSGHDTVSWYQQALGQGPQFIFQYYEEEERQRGNFPDRFSGHQFPNYSSELNVNALLLGDSALYLCASSWGQSQETQYFGPGTRLLVL.

This clonotype was seen a few times. This chain joins TRBV2 and TRBJ2-6; 7 nucleotides line up with TRBD1. CDR1 SNHLY and CDR2 FYNNEI come from the germline V gene. The CDR3 spans 16 residues. Losses at the gene ends were 7 bases for V and 4 bases for J; bases not matched to a gene: 10. The CDR3 spells CASMSRDSAGANVLTF. The CDR3 nucleotides read TGTGCCAGCATGTCCCGGGACAGTGCCGGGGCCAACGTCCTGACTTTC.

V and J are TRBV6-5 and TRBJ2-7, with a tentative D call TRBD1 (6 bases). Trimming took 5 bases from V and 0 from J, leaving 11 bases between them. CDR3 length: 14 amino acids. CDR1 is MNHEY, CDR2 SVGAGI, per germline. CDR3 residues: CASSQYRDSYEQYF. DNA for the CDR3: TGTGCCAGCAGTCAATACAGGGACTCCTACGAGCAGTACTTC.

The CDR3 coding sequence is TGTGCCAGCAGTTTCGTTAGGGCTAGCGGGGTAGAGACCCAGTACTTC. Translation: CASSFVRASGVETQYF. V usage is TRBV27 and J usage is TRBJ2-5, with 9 bases identical to TRBD2. Germline CDR1 reads MNHEY; CDR2 reads SMNVEV (reference sequence). The CDR3 is 16 residues long. J was trimmed by 4 bases and V by 3 bases; bases with no gene match: 9.

This clonotype was seen at least ten times. The V gene is TRBV6-5, the J gene TRBJ2-3, with unresolved D. V lost 4 bases and J lost 0, with 14 bases in between. Germline V gives CDR1 MNHEY, CDR2 SVGAGI. The length of the CDR3 is 16 residues. CDR3 coding DNA: TGTGCCAGCAGTTCAGTAGTCCCCGCTAGCACAGATACGCAGTATTTT. It codes for CASSSVVPASTDTQYF.

The chain has TRBV6-5 and TRBJ2-1, with D tentatively TRBD1 or TRBD2 (5 bases each). Trimming shortened V by 7 bases and J by 5 bases, and 9 bases separated the two germline ends. The CDR3 sequence is 12 residues long. Germline assignment: CDR1 MNHEY and CDR2 SVGAGI. CDR3 sequence: CASTQGDNEQFF. The CDR3 coding sequence is TGTGCCAGCACTCAGGGAGACAATGAGCAGTTCTTC.

This clonotype has more than one count but fewer than ten. The J gene is TRBJ1-5, the V gene TRBV27, with 7 positions matching TRBD1. The V segment lost 4 bases and the J segment 5 bases; nucleotides outside the gene matches: 8. Germline assignment: CDR1 MNHEY and CDR2 SMNVEV (reference sequence). The CDR3 is made up of 15 amino acids. CDR3: CASSSDRVSDQPQHF. CDR3 nucleotide sequence: TGTGCCAGCAGTTCCGACAGGGTATCTGATCAGCCCCAGCATTTT.

This chain connects TRBV7-8 to TRBJ2-3; 15 bases map to TRBD2. The trim removed 5 bases at V and 2 bases at J, leaving 11 bases unmatched. This CDR3 has 19 amino acids. Germline CDR1 SGHVS, CDR2 FQNEAQ. The CDR3 sequence is CASSPGLAGGSWSTDTQYF. CDR3 nucleotides: TGTGCCAGCAGCCCCGGACTAGCGGGGGGGAGTTGGTCCACAGATACGCAGTATTTT.

The chain links TRBV6-2 or TRBV6-3 to TRBJ2-1; D is perhaps TRBD1 (6 bases). CDR3 length: 15 residues. The ends were cut back, 8 bases at V and 8 bases at J, with 22 bases in the middle. Germline CDR1 MNHEY, CDR2 SVGEGT. CDR3 sequence (DNA): TGTGCCAGCGTCTATGTGGACAGTGTTGAGTATGAGCAGTTCTTC. Translated, it gives CASVYVDSVEYEQFF.

The chain links TRBV10-3 to TRBJ2-5; 10 positions agree with TRBD1. Near its end, the DNA agrees better with TRBJ2-7, so the J call may be wrong. Germline V gene lookup returns CDR1 ENHRY and CDR2 SYGVKD. The CDR3 length is 14 residues. The CDR3 here is CAIREDRGIGEQYF. The DNA of the CDR3 is TGTGCCATCAGGGAGGACAGGGGGATAGGCGAGCAGTACTTC.